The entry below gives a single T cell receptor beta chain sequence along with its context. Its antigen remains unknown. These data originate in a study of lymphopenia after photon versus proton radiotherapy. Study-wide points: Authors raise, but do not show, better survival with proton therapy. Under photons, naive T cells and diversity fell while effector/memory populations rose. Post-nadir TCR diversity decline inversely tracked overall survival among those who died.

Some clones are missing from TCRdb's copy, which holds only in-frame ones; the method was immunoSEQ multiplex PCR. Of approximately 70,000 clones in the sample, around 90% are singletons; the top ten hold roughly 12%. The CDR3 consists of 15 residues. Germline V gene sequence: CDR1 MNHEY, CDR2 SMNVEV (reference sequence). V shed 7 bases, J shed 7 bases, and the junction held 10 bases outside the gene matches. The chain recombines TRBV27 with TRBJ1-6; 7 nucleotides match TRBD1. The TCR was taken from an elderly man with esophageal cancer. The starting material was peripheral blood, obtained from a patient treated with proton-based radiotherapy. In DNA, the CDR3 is TGTGCCAGCACCGTAAGGACAGGCGGGAATTCACCCCTCCACTTT. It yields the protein CASTVRTGGNSPLHF.